This entry describes one T cell receptor (beta chain). This clonotype was counted a few times. Its antigen target is currently unknown. No quality values exist for individual bases; no much larger clone is one base distant. The intended sense of this specimen's treatment or condition label: live attenuated yellow fever vaccine strain. PBMCs were isolated from peripheral blood using a standard Ficoll-Paque protocol. Dynabeads CD4 and CD8 positive selection kits were used to isolate the CD4 and CD8 T-cell fractions. TriZol was used to extract RNA from bulk PBMCs, CD4 and CD8 fractions, and dextramer-positive and dextramer-negative fractions. The source of the sample is a study of T cells after yellow fever vaccination (dated by TCRdb to the late 2010s). Some background on the complete study: The SMART-Seq v4 Ultra Low Input RNA kit was used to prepare libraries from fractions with low cell numbers. The cohort comprised two healthy male donors, one aged 18 to 30 and one aged 30 to 40 years. Bulk TCR alpha and beta repertoires were sequenced longitudinally to track T-cell clones before and after primary and booster YFV17D yellow fever vaccination. Blood samples were taken at several timepoints before and after primary and secondary immunization, and bulk PBMC replicates and cell subsets were isolated. What the work shows at the level of the full study, not this receptor alone: Compared with the primary T-cell response, the secondary T-cell response was faster but weaker, reaching its peak on day 5 rather than on day 15. A small share of clonotypes was detected in both CD4 and CD8 compartments, with the overlap likely arising from convergent recombination. Computational filtering was needed because FACS-sorted repertoires could contain abundant contaminating clonotypes from the bulk population. After the booster, most of the clones that had expanded following primary vaccination were detected again (approximately 95% of CD4 and around nine tenths of CD8), which suggests that memory was broadly maintained. Because only a couple of donors were included in the study, the extent to which the findings can be generalized is limited.

The CDR3 has 14 amino acids, counting the end cysteine and phenylalanine. Solely the CDR3 DNA is kept, with 42 bases framed from the first base. V and J are truncated by 6 bases and 0 bases respectively, leaving an intervening sequence of 10 bases. CDR1 and CDR2 are drawn from the germline V gene: SGHRS, YFSETQ. The instrument was an Illumina NovaSeq 6000. Synthesis of TCR cDNA relied on 5'RACE template switching, a step that introduced a universal primer site along with unique molecular identifiers. cDNA synthesis was primed from both the TCR alpha and TCR beta constant segments. Two PCR steps were used to amplify libraries, with sample barcodes and sequencing adapters being added in the second step. Sequencing of libraries was done on Illumina HiSeq 2500 (2x100 bp) or NovaSeq (2x150 bp). As for the original processing: MIGEC handled demultiplexing of reads and collapsing into UMI consensus sequences, while MiXCR performed V(D)J alignment. Using edgeR on replicate PBMC samples, clonotypes were called vaccine-responding if FDR was below 0.01 and the log2 fold change was above 5 up to day 15. Bulk clonotypes were assigned CD4 or CD8 identity according to which sequenced CD4 or CD8 repertoire held them at higher abundance. TCRdb redid the processing of the public reads, applying fastp at Q25 and MiXCR, and retained in-frame beta chains. Every distinct CDR3 protein forms one entry, paired with its most common genes and DNA. These V and J calls are TCRdb output, not the study's own analysis. Across this sample there are nearly 300,000 distinct CDR3 sequences, with 8.7% seen only once. About 3.5% of the sample is held by the ten biggest clonotypes.

The input for sequencing was CD4+ T cells sorted from PBMCs, taken 5 days after the yellow fever booster vaccination. The receptor was isolated from a man aged 18-30 years who received the YFV17D yellow fever vaccine. The rearrangement joined TRBV5-1 to TRBJ2-1, with the D gene possibly TRBD1 or TRBD2, each one fitting 5 bases. In nucleotide form, the sequence is TGCGCCAGCACCCCAGGGACCTCCTACAATGAGCAGTTCTTC. This yields the protein CASTPGTSYNEQFF. The reference TRBV5-1 and TRBJ2-1 proteins fill in what lies around the CDR3, so the full variable domain reads KAGVTQTPRYLIKTRGQQVTLSCSPISGHRSVSWYQQTPGQGLQFLFEYFSETQRNKGNFPGRFSGRQFSNSRSEMNVSTLELGDSALYLCASTPGTSYNEQFFGPGTRLTVL.